The 22 T cell receptor beta chains below all came from one sample that was sequenced in a study of cytomegalovirus exposure and HLA in healthy donors. Both 60 Vbeta primers and 13 Jbeta primers went into the PCR. Here immunoSEQ multiplex PCR was the method, and the copy in TCRdb shows in-frame clones only, minus some. The sample lists 99,000 or so clones, roughly 72% occurring once. The sample was PBMCs. The receptors shown here come from a woman aged 18-30 years in good health and CMV-seropositive.

The chain links TRBV7-3 to TRBJ2-2, with 10 bases that match TRBD1. V lost 0 bases and J lost 6; bases outside the gene matches: 7. The germline gives CDR1 SGHTA, CDR2 FQGTGA. The CDR3 covers 17 residues. The CDR3: CASSLTVGTGAAGELFF. Here the CDR3 DNA reads TGTGCCAGCAGCTTAACTGTTGGGACAGGGGCCGCCGGGGAGCTGTTTTTT.

The rearrangement joins TRBV28 to TRBJ1-5; TRBD1 aligns across 9 bases. Germline-derived CDR1 and CDR2 are MDHEN and SYDVKM. The CDR3 has 14 residues. Trimming at V came to 6 bases and at J to 9 bases, leaving 9 bases not matched to a gene. The CDR3 sequence: CASSPGQGPRPQHF. The DNA for the CDR3 is TGTGCCAGCAGCCCAGGACAGGGGCCTAGGCCCCAGCATTTT.

This clone was observed a handful of times. The chain uses TRBV30 and TRBJ1-5; possible D gene TRBD1, 5 bases. The V end was cut by 3 bases, the J end by 7 bases, with 13 bases between. Per the germline V gene, CDR1 is GTSNPN and CDR2 is SVGIG (reference sequence). The CDR3 sequence is 13 residues long. The CDR3 sequence is CAWRAGTGQPQHF. CDR3 nucleotide sequence: TGTGCCTGGAGGGCGGGGACGGGACAGCCCCAGCATTTT.

The genes are TRBV5-1 and TRBJ2-1, with 8 bases fitting TRBD1. The V and J ends lost 2 bases and 12 bases, in that order; junction bases with no gene match: 10. Germline CDR1 and CDR2: SGHRS and YFSETQ. This CDR3 has 14 residues. The CDR3 reads CASSFLGGQELQFF. The CDR3, as DNA: TGCGCCAGCAGCTTTCTTGGGGGACAGGAGTTGCAGTTCTTC.

The chain recombines TRBV30 with TRBJ1-2, with D unresolved. V was clipped by 1 base and J by 0 bases, with 9 bases between them. The CDR3 runs 14 residues. Per the germline V gene, CDR1 is GTSNPN and CDR2 is SVGIG (reference sequence). In nucleotides, the CDR3 is TGTGCCTGGAGTGGACTTTTAGCTAACTATGGCTACACCTTC. Its translation: CAWSGLLANYGYTF.

This clone was counted once. This rearrangement joins TRBV27 to TRBJ2-3, with TRBD1 as a possible D gene (5 bases). CDR3 length: 16 amino acids. Trimming stripped 0 bases from V and 3 bases from J, with 13 bases between. The germline gives CDR1 MNHEY, CDR2 SMNVEV (reference sequence). CDR3 sequence (DNA): TGTGCCAGCAGTTTATCTTCAGGGCTCGAGACAGATACGCAGTATTTT. It translates to CASSLSSGLETDTQYF.

This clone has just a few counts. V and J are TRBV5-8 and TRBJ2-7, with 10 bases aligning to TRBD2. This CDR3 is built from 19 residues. J gave up 2 bases and V 0 bases, and 14 bases lay outside the gene matches. CDR1 is SGHTS and CDR2 is YDEGEE in the germline V gene. CDR3 nucleotide sequence: TGTGCCAGCAGCTTGGAGAGGGCAGGTACCGGGACTAGCGCCTACGAGCAGTACTTC. Its translation is CASSLERAGTGTSAYEQYF.

The chain joins TRBV28 to TRBJ1-5; D is unresolved. CDR3 length equals 13 residues. V was cut by 6 bases and J by 4 bases, with 10 bases left in between. CDR1 is MDHEN, CDR2 SYDVKM, per germline. The CDR3 DNA follows: TGTGCCAGCAGAGCGGACGGGAATCAGCCCCAGCATTTT. Protein product: CASRADGNQPQHF.

The J gene is TRBJ2-3, the V gene TRBV2, with 7 bases that match TRBD2. V lost 7 bases to trimming and J lost 2 bases; unmatched junction nucleotides: 6. The CDR3 totals 14 residues. The germline V gene has CDR1 SNHLY and CDR2 FYNNEI. The CDR3 DNA follows: TGTGCCAGCAAGAAGCTAGCGGCCACAGATACGCAGTATTTT. Translated, it gives CASKKLAATDTQYF.

CDR3 sequence: CASRVLSNYGYTF. The CDR3 DNA reads as TGTGCCAGTAGGGTACTGTCTAACTATGGCTACACCTTC. The rearrangement uses TRBV19 and TRBJ1-2; D not certain. Germline V gives CDR1 LNHDA, CDR2 SQIVND (reference sequence). This CDR3 has 13 amino acids. The ends were cut back, 6 bases at V and 0 bases at J, with 8 bases in the middle.

The chain couples TRBV19 to TRBJ2-1, with D tentatively TRBD2 (5 bases). V was clipped by 4 bases and J by 0 bases, with 16 bases between them. The CDR3 has 17 amino acids. Germline values: CDR1 LNHDA, CDR2 SQIVND (reference sequence). Here the CDR3 reads CASSTWERTSSYNEQFF. CDR3 nucleotides: TGTGCCAGTAGTACTTGGGAGCGTACGAGCTCCTACAATGAGCAGTTCTTC. The variable domain in full, completed from reference TRBV19 and TRBJ2-1, reads DGGITQSPKYLFRKEGQNVTLSCEQNLNHDAMYWYRQDPGQGLRLIYYSQIVNDFQKGDIAEGYSVSREKKESFPLTVTSAQKNPTAFYLCASSTWERTSSYNEQFFGPGTRLTVL.

This clone was seen once. This chain uses TRBV6-5 with TRBJ2-7; a possible D gene is TRBD2 (6 bases). The CDR3 contains 12 residues. Germline assignment: CDR1 MNHEY and CDR2 SVGAGI. Between the trimmed V and J ends, which lost 7 bases and 3 bases, there was a span of 10 bases. This CDR3 is CASNPGLYEQYF. The CDR3 DNA sequence: TGTGCCAGCAACCCGGGACTCTACGAGCAGTACTTC.

V gene TRBV9 combines with J gene TRBJ1-4; 8 bases map to TRBD1. CDR3 length equals 17 residues. In germline, CDR1 is SGDLS, CDR2 YYNGEE. The V segment lost 0 bases and the J segment 7 bases; nucleotides outside the gene matches: 11. CDR3 region: CASSVGRQGARGEKLFF. In DNA form, the CDR3 reads TGTGCCAGCAGCGTAGGGAGGCAGGGGGCGCGGGGTGAAAAACTGTTTTTT.

The V and J genes are TRBV28 and TRBJ2-1, with 8 bases that match TRBD2. Germline CDR1 is MDHEN and CDR2 is SYDVKM. V lost 5 bases and J lost 0; bases outside the gene matches: 6. The CDR3 length is 16 residues. CDR3 DNA: TGTGCCAGCAGTGCTACTAGCGGCGGCTCCTACAATGAGCAGTTCTTC. Its translation: CASSATSGGSYNEQFF.

The chain combines TRBV4-1 with TRBJ2-1, with 7 bases aligning to TRBD2. This CDR3 region has 17 residues. Germline trimming cut 0 bases from V and 2 bases from J; bases unmatched to any gene: 7. CDR1 and CDR2 from the germline V gene are MGHRA and YSYEKL. In nucleotides, the CDR3 is TGCGCCAGCAGCCAAGATCCCGCCGGGAGGACCTACAATGAGCAGTTCTTC. As protein: CASSQDPAGRTYNEQFF.

Of note for this clone: This is likely a read error, given that the CDR3 carries no conserved phenylalanine or tryptophan at its end. The V and J genes are TRBV5-1 and TRBJ2-3; tentative D call: TRBD2 (5 bases). The CDR3 contains 14 residues. Trimming stripped 7 bases from V and 2 bases from J, with 14 bases between. The germline V gene encodes CDR1 SGHRS and CDR2 YFSETQ. CDR3 region: CASSRAENTDTQYV. DNA of the CDR3: TGCGCCAGCTCTCGAGCGGAAAACACAGATACGCAGTATGTT.

The CDR3 DNA reads TGTGCCAGCAGCGCCGGAACTAGCGGGAGCAGTGAGCAGTTCTTC. Translated, it gives CASSAGTSGSSEQFF. The chain links TRBV9 to TRBJ2-1, with TRBD2 matching over 11 bases. Germline V gene sequence: CDR1 SGDLS, CDR2 YYNGEE. After removal of 3 bases from V and 9 bases from J, the junction contained 8 bases not matched to a gene. The CDR3 runs to 15 residues.

The genes are TRBV6-1 and TRBJ2-3, with D possibly being TRBD1 (6 bases). The germline CDR1 and CDR2 sequences are MNHNS and SASEGT. The CDR3 is 14 residues long. Deletions cut 6 bases from V and 0 bases from J, with 10 bases between. The CDR3: CASRLDSSTDTQYF. The CDR3, as DNA: TGTGCCAGCAGGTTGGACAGCAGCACAGATACGCAGTATTTT.

This clone was observed a single time. The rearrangement uses TRBV5-8 and TRBJ2-3; possible D gene TRBD2, 6 bases. The CDR3 consists of 14 residues. Per the germline V gene, CDR1 is SGHTS and CDR2 is YDEGEE. V was pared by 2 bases and J by 9 bases, with 16 bases between. CDR3 coding DNA: TGTGCCAGCAGCTTTACCCCCACGGGACTGACGCAGTATTTT. Protein: CASSFTPTGLTQYF.

The chain links TRBV6-1 to TRBJ1-1, with unresolved D. Germline-derived CDR1 and CDR2 are MNHNS and SASEGT. Trimming removed 2 bases at V and 1 base at J, with 8 bases between. The CDR3 runs 14 residues. The CDR3, as DNA: TGTGCCAGCAGTGAATGGGCAGAGAACACTGAAGCTTTCTTT. This translates into CASSEWAENTEAFF.

This clone was found many times. The chain is built from TRBV6-5 and TRBJ2-5; D may be TRBD2 (6 bases). Germline V gene sequence: CDR1 MNHEY, CDR2 SVGAGI. V was pared by 5 bases and J by 5 bases, with 12 bases between. There are 13 residues in the CDR3. CDR3 sequence reads: CASSHGGFETQYF. In DNA form, the CDR3 reads TGTGCCAGCAGTCACGGGGGTTTTGAGACCCAGTACTTC.

This clone has a handful of counts. This rearrangement joins TRBV19 to TRBJ2-7; 12 bases match TRBD2. Per germline, CDR1 LNHDA and CDR2 SQIVND (reference sequence). V was clipped by 10 bases and J by 3 bases; unmatched bases: 4. The CDR3 spans 13 residues. Written as DNA, the CDR3 is TGTGCCACTAAGACTAGCGGGAGCTACGAGCAGTACTTC. Its protein is CATKTSGSYEQYF.